The 26 T cell receptor beta chains listed next were all sequenced from one sample in a study of blood T cells in healthy people across ages. The authors ran a second PCR of about 7 to 11 cycles using a sample-barcoded 5' primer and a J-beta primer mix. TCRdb re-derived calls from the 5' RACE reads in MiXCR, one entry per CDR3 protein. The sample holds some 1.1 million distinct CDR3 sequences, around two fifths seen once. What was sequenced was blood. The source of these receptors is a man aged 18 to 29 in good health.

In the case of this clonotype: This may arise from a read error, as a much more abundant clone is one base away. This chain uses TRBV27 with TRBJ2-1; tentative D call: TRBD2 (6 bases). The germline gives CDR1 MNHEY, CDR2 SMNVEV (reference sequence). The CDR3 runs to 14 residues. As DNA, the CDR3 is TGTGCCAGCACGGACGGGAGCTCCTGCAATGAGCAGTTCTTC. It is translated as CASTDGSSCNEQFF.

V gene TRBV20-1 combines with J gene TRBJ2-3, with TRBD1 as a possible D gene (6 bases). The V gene's germline CDR1 is DFQATT and CDR2 SNEGSKA (reference sequence). The CDR3 loop spans 14 amino acids. V was cut by 5 bases and J by 2 bases, with 14 bases left in between. This chain's CDR3 is CSAPLRGYTDTQYF. In DNA form, the CDR3 reads TGCAGTGCTCCTCTCAGGGGTTACACAGATACGCAGTATTTT.

This chain links TRBV6-2 or TRBV6-3 with TRBJ2-7, with D perhaps being TRBD1 or TRBD2 (5 bases each). The CDR3 consists of 17 residues. Trimming removed 0 bases from V and 0 bases from J, with 15 bases in between. Germline CDR1 reads MNHEY; CDR2 reads SVGEGT. DNA of the CDR3: TGTGCCAGCAGTTACTCGATAAGGGACCGGAGCTCCTACGAGCAGTACTTC. Its protein is CASSYSIRDRSSYEQYF.

This clonotype was recorded a few times. This chain uses TRBV2 with TRBJ2-4; 8 nucleotides agree with TRBD1. Losses at the gene ends were 6 bases for V and 13 bases for J; bases not matched to a gene: 17. CDR3 size: 15 residues. Germline loops: CDR1 SNHLY, CDR2 FYNNEI. In nucleotides, the CDR3 is TGTGCCAGCAGCGGCCCGGACAGGGTCGAGGAAGAGCAGTACTTC. Translating it yields CASSGPDRVEEEQYF.

This clonotype was recorded a few times. CDR3: CASSGRKTQYF. For the CDR3, the DNA is TGTGCCAGCAGTGGACGGAAGACCCAGTACTTC. The J gene is TRBJ2-5, the V gene TRBV2; D unresolved. V was shortened by 4 bases and J by 6 bases, with 6 bases between the two germline ends. Germline CDR1 reads SNHLY; CDR2 reads FYNNEI. The CDR3 sequence is 11 residues long.

This clonotype was recorded a few times. The chain uses TRBV7-2 and TRBJ1-4, with D unclear. The CDR3 loop spans 12 amino acids. The germline CDR1 and CDR2 sequences are SGHTA and FQGNSA. The V and J ends lost 5 bases and 8 bases respectively, with 9 bases between them. The CDR3 loop reads CASSTRYEKLFF. CDR3 nucleotide sequence: TGTGCCAGCAGCACCAGATACGAAAAACTGTTTTTT.

In this sample, this clonotype turned up a few times. The J gene is TRBJ2-7, the V gene TRBV20-1; TRBD2 is a possible D gene (6 bases). The V end was cut by 0 bases, the J end by 2 bases, with 11 bases between. The V gene's germline CDR1 is DFQATT and CDR2 SNEGSKA (reference sequence). This CDR3 is 14 amino acids long. The CDR3 is CSARDRRGPYEQYF. CDR3 sequence (DNA): TGCAGTGCTAGAGATCGGAGGGGCCCCTACGAGCAGTACTTC.

This rearrangement joins TRBV3-1 to TRBJ2-7; D gene uncertain. The J call may be in error: the DNA end matches TRBJ2-5 better. The CDR3 runs to 12 residues. CDR1 is LGHDT, CDR2 YNNKEL, per germline (reference sequence). CDR3 sequence: CASSQAVETQYF. For the CDR3, the DNA is TGTGCCAGCAGCCAAGCGGTTGAGACCCAGTACTTC.

A single count supports this clonotype. The chain combines TRBV30 with TRBJ1-5, with a possible D match to TRBD1 (6 bases). The V end was cut by 5 bases, the J end by 0 bases, with 8 bases between. Germline V CDR1 and CDR2: GTSNPN, SVGIG (reference sequence). CDR3 length: 13 residues. CDR3 DNA: TGTGCCTGGGGACAGTATAGCAATCAGCCCCAGCATTTT. It codes for CAWGQYSNQPQHF.

The sample holds a few counts of this clonotype. This sequence joins TRBV12-3 or TRBV12-4 and TRBJ1-3; D uncertain. V was trimmed by 6 bases and J by 4 bases, leaving 10 bases between them. The CDR3 totals 13 residues. The CDR3, as DNA: TGTGCCAGCAGGCGGAGTACGGGAAACACCATATATTTT. Encoded protein: CASRRSTGNTIYF.

The CDR3 region is CASSRRIRGGETQYF. The CDR3 nucleotides are TGCGCCAGCAGCCGACGCATAAGGGGAGGAGAGACCCAGTACTTC. The chain joins TRBV4-3 to TRBJ2-5; tentative D call: TRBD2 (6 bases). V gave up 4 bases and J gave up 4 bases, with 16 bases separating them. CDR3 length equals 15 residues. Germline CDR1 is LGHNA and CDR2 is YSLEER.

This clonotype was recorded only once. The rearrangement joins TRBV5-1 to TRBJ1-2, with D perhaps TRBD1 (6 bases). Between the trimmed V and J ends, which lost 1 base and 4 bases, there was a span of 11 bases. Germline V gene lookup returns CDR1 SGHRS and CDR2 YFSETQ. CDR3 length: 14 amino acids. The CDR3 DNA reads as TGCGCCAGCAGCTTGCGAGGGGGATCCTATGGCTACACCTTC. It codes for CASSLRGGSYGYTF.

The chain uses TRBV27 and TRBJ2-7, with TRBD1 matching 10 bases. V trimming: 6 bases; J trimming: 0 bases; junction bases outside the gene matches: 8. This CDR3 spans 16 amino acids. Per germline, CDR1 MNHEY and CDR2 SMNVEV (reference sequence). This chain's CDR3 is CASSQTGGRISYEQYF. DNA for the CDR3: TGTGCCAGCAGCCAGACAGGGGGCAGGATCTCCTACGAGCAGTACTTC.

This rearrangement joins TRBV7-2 to TRBJ2-5; D unclear. The germline V gene has CDR1 SGHTA and CDR2 FQGNSA. CDR3 length: 13 residues. V was trimmed by 3 bases and J by 5 bases, leaving 10 bases between them. CDR3 in DNA: TGTGCCAGCAGCTTGAACCAAGTGGAGACCCAGTACTTC. It specifies CASSLNQVETQYF.

The V call is TRBV6-2 or TRBV6-3, the J call TRBJ2-1; D might be TRBD1 or TRBD2, each matching 5 bases. This CDR3 has 18 amino acids. The germline CDR1 and CDR2 sequences are MNHEY and SVGEGT. The V end was cut by 7 bases, the J end by 3 bases, with 25 bases between. The CDR3 loop reads CASTKRATRGTYYNEQFF. The DNA for the CDR3 is TGTGCCAGCACCAAGAGGGCGACACGAGGGACCTACTACAATGAGCAGTTCTTC.

This clonotype was recorded a few times. CDR3 region: CASSLEIPYF. The CDR3 bases are TGTGCCAGCAGCTTAGAAATTCCGTATTTT. This rearrangement joins TRBV7-9 to TRBJ2-3, with D unresolved. The CDR3 runs 10 residues. V was pared by 1 base and J by 14 bases, with 7 bases between. Germline V CDR1 and CDR2: SEHNR, FQNEAQ (reference sequence).

The CDR3 loop reads CSASEKGGGIPDEQFF. For the CDR3, the DNA is TGCAGTGCTAGCGAAAAGGGCGGGGGGATCCCGGATGAGCAGTTCTTC. The chain carries TRBV20-1 and TRBJ2-1; 8 nucleotides line up with TRBD2. The length of the CDR3 is 16 residues. With V trimmed by 3 bases and J by 8 bases, 15 bases remained unmatched. The germline CDR1 and CDR2 sequences are DFQATT and SNEGSKA (reference sequence).

V usage is TRBV4-2 and J usage is TRBJ2-2; tentatively, D is TRBD1 or TRBD2 (5 bases each). The V gene lost 1 base and the J gene lost 3 bases, with 15 bases spanning the gap. The V gene's germline CDR1 is LGHNA and CDR2 YNFKEQ. This CDR3 is built from 17 residues. The CDR3, as DNA: TGTGCCAGCAGCCAAGCTGGGACGGCCTCCTACACCGGGGAGCTGTTTTTT. This codes for CASSQAGTASYTGELFF.

In this sample, this clonotype turned up a few times. The rearrangement joins TRBV18 to TRBJ2-3; D gene uncertain. This CDR3 comprises 13 residues. Per the germline V gene, CDR1 is KGHSH and CDR2 is LQKENI. The V end lost 3 bases, the J end lost 1 base, and 5 bases lay between the germline ends. The CDR3 nucleotides read TGTGCCAGCTCACCCTTCCGCACAGATACGCAGTATTTT. Protein sequence: CASSPFRTDTQYF.

V is TRBV6-1 and J is TRBJ2-4, with TRBD1 identical over 8 bases. The DNA end lines up better with TRBJ2-7; the J call may be wrong. Germline CDR1 and CDR2: MNHNS and SASEGT. The CDR3 is made up of 13 amino acids. This CDR3 reads CASTGGISGEQYF. The CDR3 coding sequence is TGTGCCAGCACAGGGGGCATTTCCGGCGAGCAGTACTTC.

V is TRBV9 and J is TRBJ2-1; the D is unclear. V lost 3 bases and J lost 8, with 15 bases in between. The CDR3 covers 14 residues. The germline CDR1 and CDR2 sequences are SGDLS and YYNGEE. CDR3 nucleotides: TGTGCCAGCAGCGGAACATCCTGGAGCGATGAGCAGTTCTTC. Amino acid sequence: CASSGTSWSDEQFF. The whole variable domain, filled in from reference TRBV9 and TRBJ2-1, reads DSGVTQTPKHLITATGQRVTLRCSPRSGDLSVYWYQQSLDQGLQFLIQYYNGEERAKGNILERFSAQQFPDLHSELNLSSLELGDSALYFCASSGTSWSDEQFFGPGTRLTVL.

The table lists this clonotype with a few counts. This sequence joins TRBV12-3 or TRBV12-4 and TRBJ2-1, with a possible D match to TRBD1 (6 bases). The CDR3 is made up of 15 amino acids. Trimming took off 8 bases at V and 3 bases at J, with 17 bases between the two ends. DNA for the CDR3: TGTGCCAGCGGGCGAGGGGGAGACCTCTACAATGAGCAGTTCTTC. This gives the protein CASGRGGDLYNEQFF.

In the case of this clonotype: A much larger clone differs from this one at a single base, so this may be a read error. The chain links TRBV29-1 to TRBJ2-1, with 7 bases fitting TRBD1. The CDR3 consists of 15 residues. Germline V gene data show CDR1 as SQVTM and CDR2 as ANQGSEA. The CDR3 region has the DNA TGCAGCGTCCCGCTCGGGACAGATCCTTACAGTGAGCAGTTCTTC. This codes for CSVPLGTDPYSEQFF.

This clonotype was detected only a few times. This sequence joins TRBV3-1 and TRBJ2-1; no definite D call. TRBJ2-7 explains the end of the DNA better; the J call may be wrong. CDR1 and CDR2 from the germline V gene are LGHDT and YNNKEL (reference sequence). The CDR3 runs to 12 residues. CDR3: CASSRQIDEQYF. The CDR3 nucleotides are TGTGCCAGCAGCCGTCAGATCGATGAGCAGTACTTC.

The rearrangement links TRBV7-2 to TRBJ2-3; 8 bases fit TRBD2. In germline, CDR1 is SGHTA, CDR2 FQGNSA. J gave up 7 bases and V 1 base, and 16 bases lay outside the gene matches. The CDR3 has 18 amino acids. CDR3 sequence (DNA): TGTGCCAGCAGCTTAGGGGGATTGCATGTTAGCGGGGCAAATACGCAGTATTTT. Protein product: CASSLGGLHVSGANTQYF.

In its sample, this clonotype was seen a few times. This sequence joins TRBV2 and TRBJ1-2; D unclear. Trimming cost V 6 bases and J 6 bases, with 8 bases left between them. This CDR3 spans 11 amino acids. Germline CDR1 and CDR2: SNHLY and FYNNEI. DNA of the CDR3: TGTGCCAGCAGCCCTTCGGATGGCTACACCTTC. It is translated as CASSPSDGYTF.